The 27 T cell receptor beta chains presented below share a single source sample, sequenced in a study of technical replicates of blood from several donors. The method was immunoSEQ multiplex PCR; TCRdb's version includes in-frame clones alone and lacks a portion of them. The sample contains about 93,000 clones, 95% of which appear only once. Sample: T cells isolated from PBMCs. The source is a human donor in good health.

This chain joins TRBV9 and TRBJ1-4; 10 positions match TRBD1. Trimming removed 3 bases from V and 7 bases from J; junction bases left unmatched: 6. The CDR3 totals 15 residues. Germline V gene lookup returns CDR1 SGDLS and CDR2 YYNGEE. The CDR3 here is CASSARQGAFEKLFF. The DNA for the CDR3 is TGTGCCAGCAGCGCCAGACAGGGGGCATTTGAAAAACTGTTTTTT.

The chain combines TRBV18 with TRBJ2-1, with D possibly matching TRBD2 (6 bases). The CDR3 totals 16 residues. In germline, CDR1 is KGHSH, CDR2 LQKENI. Trimming removed 3 bases from V and 4 bases from J, with 16 bases in between. The DNA for the CDR3 is TGTGCCAGCTCACCTCGGCCTAAGGGAGGTTACAATGAGCAGTTCTTC. Its protein is CASSPRPKGGYNEQFF.

The chain uses TRBV4-1 and TRBJ2-7; weak D call: TRBD1 (6 bases). Germline V gene sequence: CDR1 MGHRA, CDR2 YSYEKL. Between the trimmed V and J ends, which lost 3 bases and 2 bases, there was a span of 8 bases. This CDR3 contains 13 residues. For the CDR3, the DNA is TGCGCCAGCAGCCAGTGGACAGCCTACGAGCAGTACTTC. Its translation is CASSQWTAYEQYF.

This clone was found once. This chain connects TRBV9 to TRBJ2-5; 8 bases align to TRBD2. With 0 bases clipped from V and 2 bases from J, the junction kept 3 bases outside the gene matches. CDR1 SGDLS and CDR2 YYNGEE come from the germline V gene. The CDR3 runs 15 residues. CDR3 DNA: TGTGCCAGCAGCGTAGCAGCGGGGGCACAAGAGACCCAGTACTTC. Translated: CASSVAAGAQETQYF.

CDR3 DNA sequence: TGTGCCAGCAGTTCACCCGGGACAGGGTTTGAGACCCAGTACTTC. Protein: CASSSPGTGFETQYF. This chain links TRBV28 with TRBJ2-5; TRBD1 aligns across 9 bases. Germline V CDR1 and CDR2: MDHEN, SYDVKM. The CDR3 is made up of 15 amino acids. Trimming at V came to 4 bases and at J to 5 bases, leaving 8 bases not matched to a gene. The complete variable domain, with remaining parts taken from reference TRBV28 and TRBJ2-5, reads DVKVTQSSRYLVKRTGEKVFLECVQDMDHENMFWYRQDPGLGLRLIYFSYDVKMKEKGDIPEGYSVSREKKERFSLILESASTNQTSMYLCASSSPGTGFETQYFGPGTRLLVL.

J is TRBJ2-1 and V is TRBV4-1; D may be TRBD2 (5 bases). Trimming took off 4 bases at V and 9 bases at J, with 10 bases between the two ends. CDR3 length: 12 amino acids. The germline V gene encodes CDR1 MGHRA and CDR2 YSYEKL. CDR3 coding DNA: TGCGCCAGCAGCCTGGGGAGTGGTGAGCAGTTCTTC. Amino acid sequence: CASSLGSGEQFF.

The V and J genes are TRBV5-1 and TRBJ2-1; tentative D call: TRBD1 (6 bases). Germline V gives CDR1 SGHRS, CDR2 YFSETQ. V dropped 0 bases and J dropped 4 bases, with 11 bases sitting between them. This CDR3 has 15 amino acids. CDR3 in DNA: TGCGCCAGCAGCTTGGCTAGTCAGGGGTACAATGAGCAGTTCTTC. Its protein is CASSLASQGYNEQFF.

This rearrangement joins TRBV27 to TRBJ2-1; 7 positions agree with TRBD2. This CDR3 has 16 amino acids. With V trimmed by 5 bases and J by 1 base, 8 bases remained unmatched. Germline loops: CDR1 MNHEY, CDR2 SMNVEV (reference sequence). CDR3 bases: TGTGCCAGCAGTCGATCGGGCGGGAGTTCCTACAATGAGCAGTTCTTC. Its translation is CASSRSGGSSYNEQFF.

The chain's CDR3 is CASSYPAGTGAHEQYF. The CDR3 coding sequence is TGTGCCAGCAGTTACCCCGCCGGGACAGGGGCCCACGAGCAGTACTTC. The chain employs TRBV6-6 and TRBJ2-7; 10 bases line up with TRBD1. With 2 bases clipped from V and 5 bases from J, the junction kept 9 bases outside the gene matches. The germline V gene encodes CDR1 MNHNY and CDR2 SVGAGI (reference sequence). This CDR3 contains 16 residues.

This chain connects TRBV28 to TRBJ2-7; D ambiguous. V was cut by 2 bases and J by 3 bases, with 5 bases left in between. This CDR3 contains 12 residues. CDR1 is MDHEN and CDR2 is SYDVKM in the germline V gene. CDR3 sequence (DNA): TGTGCCAGCAGTTTAACCGGCTACGAGCAGTACTTC. Its translation is CASSLTGYEQYF.

The chain employs TRBV6-6 and TRBJ2-5, with 12 bases lining up with TRBD1. The germline CDR1 and CDR2 sequences are MNHNY and SVGAGI (reference sequence). V shed 7 bases, J shed 3 bases, and the junction held 6 bases outside the gene matches. The CDR3 has 15 amino acids. CDR3 residues: CASIGDRGRKETQYF. CDR3 in DNA: TGTGCCAGCATAGGGGACAGGGGGCGAAAAGAGACCCAGTACTTC.

V and J are TRBV11-2 and TRBJ2-7; tentative D call: TRBD2 (7 bases). Germline CDR1 reads SGHAT; CDR2 reads FQNNGV. The V gene lost 7 bases and the J gene lost 5 bases, with 21 bases spanning the gap. The CDR3 totals 15 residues. This chain's CDR3 is CASTPVGGGEDEQYF. The CDR3 bases are TGTGCCAGCACCCCGGTGGGAGGGGGGGAGGACGAGCAGTACTTC.

This clone was seen a single time. This chain uses TRBV25-1 with TRBJ2-1, with a possible D match to TRBD2 (6 bases). CDR3 length: 15 amino acids. Germline CDR1 MGHDK, CDR2 SYGVNS. V dropped 3 bases and J dropped 5 bases, with 14 bases sitting between them. Written as DNA, the CDR3 is TGTGCCAGCAGTGATGCGGGGTTGGTCAACAATGAGCAGTTCTTC. It translates to CASSDAGLVNNEQFF. The full variable domain, its missing parts supplied by reference TRBV25-1 and TRBJ2-1, is EADIYQTPRYLVIGTGKKITLECSQTMGHDKMYWYQQDPGMELHLIHYSYGVNSTEKGDLSSESTVSRIRTEHFPLTLESARPSHTSQYLCASSDAGLVNNEQFFGPGTRLTVL.

This chain links TRBV16 with TRBJ1-6, with D unresolved. The germline gives CDR1 KGHSY, CDR2 FQNENV. This CDR3 spans 18 amino acids. V gave up 0 bases and J gave up 0 bases, with 12 bases separating them. As DNA, the CDR3 is TGTGCCAGCAGCCAATCGCCGGAGTTAGACTCCTATAATTCACCCCTCCACTTT. Its protein product is CASSQSPELDSYNSPLHF.

The chain combines TRBV28 with TRBJ1-2; 9 bases are shared with TRBD1. V lost 5 bases and J lost 2; bases outside the gene matches: 9. CDR1 and CDR2 (germline): MDHEN, SYDVKM. The CDR3 is 16 residues long. CDR3 nucleotide sequence: TGTGCCAGCAGTCTGGGGACAGGGACAACCAACTATGGCTACACCTTC. Translation: CASSLGTGTTNYGYTF.

The chain combines TRBV7-6 with TRBJ1-1; D gene ambiguous. The CDR3 has 15 residues. V lost 1 base and J lost 4, with 13 bases in between. CDR1 is SGHVS, CDR2 FNYEAQ, per germline. CDR3 coding DNA: TGTGCCAGCAGCTTAGAAGGAGCGGGGAGCACTGAAGCTTTCTTT. This encodes CASSLEGAGSTEAFF.

The V call is TRBV5-1, the J call TRBJ1-1, with 9 bases fitting TRBD1. The J segment lost 0 bases and the V segment lost 4 bases, leaving 7 bases of the junction unmatched. The CDR3 covers 16 residues. CDR1 SGHRS and CDR2 YFSETQ come from the germline V gene. Here the CDR3 DNA reads TGCGCCAGCAGCGCCAGGACAGGGGTCATGAACACTGAAGCTTTCTTT. Protein: CASSARTGVMNTEAFF.

This rearrangement joins TRBV28 to TRBJ2-7; maybe TRBD1 (6 bases). V lost 7 bases, J lost 6 bases, and 19 bases lay in between. Per the germline V gene, CDR1 is MDHEN and CDR2 is SYDVKM. CDR3 size: 14 residues. Written as DNA, the CDR3 is TGTGCCAGCACCACCTACCGACAGGCGGGCGAGCAGTACTTC. It translates to CASTTYRQAGEQYF. Combining the CDR3 with reference TRBV28 and TRBJ2-7 gives the whole variable domain DVKVTQSSRYLVKRTGEKVFLECVQDMDHENMFWYRQDPGLGLRLIYFSYDVKMKEKGDIPEGYSVSREKKERFSLILESASTNQTSMYLCASTTYRQAGEQYFGPGTRLTVT.

The V gene is TRBV11-3, the J gene TRBJ2-7, with D possibly being TRBD2 (6 bases). Trimming took 5 bases from V and 5 from J, leaving 10 bases between them. The CDR3 sequence is 12 residues long. Germline V gives CDR1 SGHNT, CDR2 YENEEA. CDR3 loop: CASSHGGDEQYF. CDR3 DNA sequence: TGTGCCAGCAGCCACGGAGGGGACGAGCAGTACTTC.

This chain joins TRBV7-6 and TRBJ1-3; D is perhaps TRBD1 (6 bases). The germline V gene encodes CDR1 SGHVS and CDR2 FNYEAQ. Trimming removed 5 bases from V and 0 bases from J, with 11 bases in between. The CDR3 extends over 15 amino acids. The CDR3 spells CASSPRQASGNTIYF. The CDR3 DNA reads TGTGCCAGCAGCCCCCGACAGGCCTCTGGAAACACCATATATTTT.

V usage is TRBV11-3 and J usage is TRBJ1-1; 7 nucleotides match TRBD1. The CDR3 sequence is 14 residues long. The trim removed 2 bases at V and 4 bases at J, leaving 4 bases unmatched. Germline loops: CDR1 SGHNT, CDR2 YENEEA. DNA of the CDR3: TGTGCCAGCAGCTTACAATACAGGGGCACTGAAGCTTTCTTT. Residues: CASSLQYRGTEAFF.

The chain combines TRBV5-6 with TRBJ2-3; D unresolved. The CDR3 is made up of 14 amino acids. V was trimmed by 2 bases and J by 2 bases, leaving 9 bases between them. Germline V gene sequence: CDR1 SGHDT, CDR2 YYEEEE. CDR3 bases: TGTGCCAGCAGCTTTCTTATTTACACAGATACGCAGTATTTT. Its protein product is CASSFLIYTDTQYF.

The chain links TRBV10-3 to TRBJ2-3, with 7 bases lining up with TRBD2. The junction had 7 bases not matched to a gene; V was cut back by 1 base and J by 3 bases. The CDR3 runs 16 residues. Germline V gene data show CDR1 as ENHRY and CDR2 as SYGVKD. The CDR3 DNA reads as TGTGCCATCAGTGAGTGGGGGGGGGTAGGGACAGATACGCAGTATTTT. It is translated as CAISEWGGVGTDTQYF.

This rearrangement joins TRBV6-9 to TRBJ1-3; D is unclear. Germline V CDR1 and CDR2: MNHGY, SVAAGI. This CDR3 is built from 17 residues. V lost 0 bases to trimming and J lost 0 bases, with 12 bases between them. The CDR3 reads CASSYSIRGNSGNTIYF. The DNA of the CDR3 is TGTGCCAGCAGTTATTCGATCCGAGGGAACTCTGGAAACACCATATATTTT.

This chain connects TRBV5-6 to TRBJ2-7, with 7 bases aligning to TRBD1. Germline V gene data show CDR1 as SGHDT and CDR2 as YYEEEE. The CDR3 covers 14 residues. V shed 3 bases, J shed 6 bases, and the junction held 9 bases outside the gene matches. The chain's CDR3 is CASSYGQVFREQYF. DNA for the CDR3: TGTGCCAGCAGCTACGGACAGGTATTCCGCGAGCAGTACTTC.

V is TRBV2 and J is TRBJ1-5, with TRBD1 identical over 10 bases. The length of the CDR3 is 14 residues. CDR1 and CDR2 (germline): SNHLY, FYNNEI. J lost 5 bases, V lost 5 bases, and 3 bases had no gene match. CDR3 sequence: CASSFDRGHQPQHF. The CDR3, as DNA: TGTGCCAGCAGTTTTGACAGGGGGCATCAGCCCCAGCATTTT.

This clone was seen a single time. CDR3: CASIRGGNTEAFF. The CDR3 bases are TGTGCCAGCATAAGGGGAGGGAACACTGAAGCTTTCTTT. The V call is TRBV5-8, the J call TRBJ1-1; possible D gene TRBD1, 5 bases. V was trimmed by 6 bases and J by 1 base, leaving 10 bases between them. The CDR3 totals 13 residues. Germline V CDR1 and CDR2: SGHTS, YDEGEE.